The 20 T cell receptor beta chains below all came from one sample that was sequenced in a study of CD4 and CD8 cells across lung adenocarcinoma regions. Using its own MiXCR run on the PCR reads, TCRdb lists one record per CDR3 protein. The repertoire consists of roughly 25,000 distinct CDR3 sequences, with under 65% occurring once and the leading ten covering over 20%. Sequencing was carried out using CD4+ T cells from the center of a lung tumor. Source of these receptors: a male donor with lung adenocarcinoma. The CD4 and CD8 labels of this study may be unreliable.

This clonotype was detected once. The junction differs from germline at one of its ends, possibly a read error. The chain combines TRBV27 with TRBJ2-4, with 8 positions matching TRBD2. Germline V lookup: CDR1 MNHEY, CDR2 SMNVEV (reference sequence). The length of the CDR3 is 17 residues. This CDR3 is CASSPGGGLCAKNIQYF. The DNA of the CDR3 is TGTGCCAGCAGTCCCGGCGGGGGGTTGTGTGCCAAAAATATTCAGTACTTC.

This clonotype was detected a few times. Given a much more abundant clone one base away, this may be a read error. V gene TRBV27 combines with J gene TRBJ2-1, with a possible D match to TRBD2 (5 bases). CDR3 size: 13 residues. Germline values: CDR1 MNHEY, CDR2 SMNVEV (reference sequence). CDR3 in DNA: TGTGCCACCAGTCGGGGTGACTCCTACGAGCAGTTCTTC. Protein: CATSRGDSYEQFF.

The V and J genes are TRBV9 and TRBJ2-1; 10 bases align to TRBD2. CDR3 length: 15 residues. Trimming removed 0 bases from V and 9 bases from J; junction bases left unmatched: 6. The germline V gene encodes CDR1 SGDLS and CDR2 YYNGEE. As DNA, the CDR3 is TGTGCCAGCAGCGTAGGCCTAGCGGGGGCGGGTGAGCAGTTCTTC. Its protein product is CASSVGLAGAGEQFF. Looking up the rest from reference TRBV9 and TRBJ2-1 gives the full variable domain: DSGVTQTPKHLITATGQRVTLRCSPRSGDLSVYWYQQSLDQGLQFLIQYYNGEERAKGNILERFSAQQFPDLHSELNLSSLELGDSALYFCASSVGLAGAGEQFFGPGTRLTVL.

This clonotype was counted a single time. CDR3 bases: TGTGCCAGCTCAATCACGGGGACAGGGGTACGGGAGCAGTACTTC. It is translated as CASSITGTGVREQYF. The rearrangement links TRBV18 to TRBJ2-5; 10 bases are a match to TRBD1. J gave up 11 bases and V 5 bases, and 14 bases lay outside the gene matches. This CDR3 comprises 15 residues. Germline CDR1 reads KGHSH; CDR2 reads LQKENI. The complete variable domain, with remaining parts taken from reference TRBV18 and TRBJ2-5, reads NAGVMQNPRHLVRRRGQEARLRCSPMKGHSHVYWYRQLPEEGLKFMVYLQKENIIDESGMPKERFSAEFPKEGPSILRIQQVVRGDSAAYFCASSITGTGVREQYFGPGTRLLVL.

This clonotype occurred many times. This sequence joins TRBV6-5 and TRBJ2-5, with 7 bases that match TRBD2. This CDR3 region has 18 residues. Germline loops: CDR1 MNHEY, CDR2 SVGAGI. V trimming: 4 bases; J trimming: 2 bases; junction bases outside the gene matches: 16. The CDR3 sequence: CASSSPTFASGDQETQYF. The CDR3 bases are TGTGCCAGCAGTTCCCCCACTTTCGCTAGCGGAGATCAAGAGACCCAGTACTTC.

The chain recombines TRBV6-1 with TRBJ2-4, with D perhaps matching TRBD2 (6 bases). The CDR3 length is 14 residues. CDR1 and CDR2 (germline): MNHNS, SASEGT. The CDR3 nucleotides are TGTGCGGGCAGTGGTGGGGGGAACAAAAACATTCAGTACTTC. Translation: CAGSGGGNKNIQYF.

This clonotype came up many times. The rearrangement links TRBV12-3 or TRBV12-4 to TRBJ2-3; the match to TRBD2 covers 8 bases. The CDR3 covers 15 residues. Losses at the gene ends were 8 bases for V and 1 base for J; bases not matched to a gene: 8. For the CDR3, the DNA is TGTGCCAGCGATAGAACTAGCGGAGGCACAGATACGCAGTATTTT. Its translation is CASDRTSGGTDTQYF.

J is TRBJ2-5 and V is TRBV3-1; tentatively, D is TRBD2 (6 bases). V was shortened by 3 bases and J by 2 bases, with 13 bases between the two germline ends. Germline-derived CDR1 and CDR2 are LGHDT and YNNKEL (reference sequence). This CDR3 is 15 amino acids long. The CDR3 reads CASSQIRLDQETQYF. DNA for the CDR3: TGTGCCAGCAGCCAGATAAGACTAGATCAAGAGACCCAGTACTTC.

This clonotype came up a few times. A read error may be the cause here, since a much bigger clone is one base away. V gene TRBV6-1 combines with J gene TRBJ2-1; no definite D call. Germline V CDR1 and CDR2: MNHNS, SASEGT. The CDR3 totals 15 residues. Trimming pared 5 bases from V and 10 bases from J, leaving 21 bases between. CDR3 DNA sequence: TGTGCCAGCAGTCAGTCAGGCCCGATCTTGGGAGAGCAGTTCTTC. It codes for CASSQSGPILGEQFF.

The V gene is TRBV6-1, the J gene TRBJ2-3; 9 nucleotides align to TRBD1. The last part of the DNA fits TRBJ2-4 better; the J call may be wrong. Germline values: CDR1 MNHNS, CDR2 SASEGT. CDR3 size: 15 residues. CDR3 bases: TGTGCCAGCAGTATTCAGGGACAGGGCGCAGATATTCAGTACTTC. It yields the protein CASSIQGQGADIQYF.

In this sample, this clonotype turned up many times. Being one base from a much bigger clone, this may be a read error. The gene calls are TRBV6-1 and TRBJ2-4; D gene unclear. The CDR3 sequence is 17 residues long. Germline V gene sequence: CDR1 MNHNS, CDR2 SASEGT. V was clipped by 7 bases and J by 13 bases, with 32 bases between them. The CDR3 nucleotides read TGTGCCAGCACCCTCCCCGCCCTGCCGGCATCCTACAATGAGCAGTACTTC. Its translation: CASTLPALPASYNEQYF.

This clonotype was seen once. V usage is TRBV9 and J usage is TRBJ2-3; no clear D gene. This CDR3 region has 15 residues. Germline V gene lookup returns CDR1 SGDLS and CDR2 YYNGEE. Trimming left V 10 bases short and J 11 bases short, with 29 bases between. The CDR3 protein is CALGLQAVNTEKQYF. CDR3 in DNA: TGTGCCCTGGGCCTGCAGGCTGTGAACACCGAGAAGCAGTATTTT.

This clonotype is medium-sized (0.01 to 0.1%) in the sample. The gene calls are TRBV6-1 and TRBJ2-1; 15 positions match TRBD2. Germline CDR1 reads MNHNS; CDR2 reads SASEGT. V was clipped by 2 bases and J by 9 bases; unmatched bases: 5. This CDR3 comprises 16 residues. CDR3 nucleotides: TGTGCCAGCAGTGAAAGAGGACTAGCGGGAGGGCTTGAGCAGTTCTTC. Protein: CASSERGLAGGLEQFF.

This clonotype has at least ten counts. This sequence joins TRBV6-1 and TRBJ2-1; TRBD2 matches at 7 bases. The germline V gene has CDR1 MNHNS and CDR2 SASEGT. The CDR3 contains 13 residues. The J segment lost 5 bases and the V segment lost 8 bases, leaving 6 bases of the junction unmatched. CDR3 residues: CASVPRGDNEQFF. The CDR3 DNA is TGTGCCAGCGTCCCCCGGGGGGACAATGAGCAGTTCTTC.

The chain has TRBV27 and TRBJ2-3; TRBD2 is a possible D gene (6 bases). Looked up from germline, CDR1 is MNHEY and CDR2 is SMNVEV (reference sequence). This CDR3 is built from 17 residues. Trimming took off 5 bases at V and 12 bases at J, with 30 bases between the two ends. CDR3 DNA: TGTGCCAGCAGTCCTGGCCGACTAGTGTCTGGGAAAGATATTCAGTATTTT. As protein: CASSPGRLVSGKDIQYF.

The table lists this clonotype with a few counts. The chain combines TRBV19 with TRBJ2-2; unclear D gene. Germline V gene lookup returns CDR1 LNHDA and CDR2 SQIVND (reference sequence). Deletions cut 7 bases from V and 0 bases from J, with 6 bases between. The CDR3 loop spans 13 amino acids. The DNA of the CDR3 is TGTGCCAGTATCGAGCCGAACACCGGGGAGCTGTTTTTT. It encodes CASIEPNTGELFF.

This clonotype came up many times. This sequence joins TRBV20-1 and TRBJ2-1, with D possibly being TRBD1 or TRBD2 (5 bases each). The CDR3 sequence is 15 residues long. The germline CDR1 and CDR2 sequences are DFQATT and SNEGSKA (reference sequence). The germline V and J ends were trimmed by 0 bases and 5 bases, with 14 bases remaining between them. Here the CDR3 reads CSARDPGTAHNEQFF. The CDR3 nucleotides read TGCAGTGCTAGAGACCCCGGGACCGCGCACAATGAGCAGTTCTTC.

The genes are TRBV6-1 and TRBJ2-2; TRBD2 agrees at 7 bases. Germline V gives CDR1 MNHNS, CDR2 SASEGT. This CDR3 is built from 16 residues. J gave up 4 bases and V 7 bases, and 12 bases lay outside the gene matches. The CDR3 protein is CASNNGGSTGTGELFF. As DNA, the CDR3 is TGTGCCAGCAACAACGGCGGGAGTACGGGCACCGGGGAGCTGTTTTTT.

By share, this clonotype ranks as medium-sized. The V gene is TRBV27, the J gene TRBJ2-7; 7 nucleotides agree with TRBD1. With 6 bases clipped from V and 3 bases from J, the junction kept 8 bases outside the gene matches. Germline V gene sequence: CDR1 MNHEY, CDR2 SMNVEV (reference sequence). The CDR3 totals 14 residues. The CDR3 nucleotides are TGTGCCAGCAGATTCGGGGCAGGGGGCTACGAGCAGTACTTC. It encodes CASRFGAGGYEQYF.

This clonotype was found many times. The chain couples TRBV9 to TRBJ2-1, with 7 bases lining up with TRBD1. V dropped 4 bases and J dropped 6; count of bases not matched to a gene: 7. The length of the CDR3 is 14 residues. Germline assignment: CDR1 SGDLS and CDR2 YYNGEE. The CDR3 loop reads CASSYPGQVNEQFF. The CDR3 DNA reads TGTGCCAGCAGCTATCCAGGACAGGTCAATGAGCAGTTCTTC. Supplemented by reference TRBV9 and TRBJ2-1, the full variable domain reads DSGVTQTPKHLITATGQRVTLRCSPRSGDLSVYWYQQSLDQGLQFLIQYYNGEERAKGNILERFSAQQFPDLHSELNLSSLELGDSALYFCASSYPGQVNEQFFGPGTRLTVL.